The TCR beta chain under discussion was sequenced for a study of T cell repertoires in ileal Crohn's disease. With regard to this clone: What it binds is not known.

The V segment lost 6 bases and the J segment 4 bases; nucleotides outside the gene matches: 6. Germline-derived CDR1 and CDR2 are SNHLY and FYNNEI. The CDR3 covers 13 residues. Measured with immunoSEQ multiplex PCR; TCRdb has only the in-frame clones, and not every one. Here the sample spans 30,000 to 35,000 clones, roughly 78% being singletons. Study-wide results and limits: Sorted CD8 T cells held more high-frequency clones than CD4.

The rearrangement uses TRBV2 and TRBJ2-7, with 7 bases lining up with TRBD1. Input material: ileal tissue. The source of this sequence is an adult with Crohn's disease. The CDR3 reads CASRTGNVYEQYF. CDR3 nucleotide sequence: TGTGCCAGCAGGACAGGGAATGTGTACGAGCAGTACTTC.